The 27 T cell receptor beta chains below were found in one sample sequenced in a study of monozygotic twins with inflammatory bowel disease (dated by TCRdb to about 2019). To prepare the library, 5' RACE was applied. For sequencing, an Illumina HiSeq 2500 was employed. TCRdb reanalyzed the reads, keeping one entry per CDR3 protein sequence and omitting DNA. The sample's records list roughly 100,000 distinct CDR3 sequences. Together, the top ten hold 1.5% to 2% of the sample. Material: blood. Every receptor here comes from a human donor with ulcerative colitis or Crohn's disease, or a healthy co-twin of an affected twin (not recorded which).

The J gene is TRBJ2-2, the V gene TRBV15; TCRdb calls TRBD1, which cannot be checked without DNA. The CDR3 consists of 16 residues. CDR1 LNHNV and CDR2 YYDKDF come from the germline V gene (reference sequence). The CDR3 sequence: CATRGVSAGSAGELFF.

V and J are TRBV18 and TRBJ2-3; TCRdb proposes TRBD1, but this gene call is untestable without DNA. Looked up from germline, CDR1 is KGHSH and CDR2 is LQKENI. This CDR3 has 15 residues. The CDR3 region is CASSPGRGVSDTQYF.

This chain joins TRBV11-2 and TRBJ2-7; TCRdb returns TRBD2, unconfirmable since there is no DNA. Germline values: CDR1 SGHAT, CDR2 FQNNGV. The CDR3 runs to 16 residues. The CDR3: CASSSRLAGGSYEQYF. Using reference TRBV11-2 and TRBJ2-7 for the parts outside the CDR3, the full variable domain is EAGVAQSPRYKIIEKRQSVAFWCNPISGHATLYWYQQILGQGPKLLIQFQNNGVVDDSQLPKDRFSAERLKGVDSTLKIQPAKLEDSAVYLCASSSRLAGGSYEQYFGPGTRLTVT.

The V call is TRBV7-2, the J call TRBJ2-7; TCRdb's D call, TRBD2, is unchecked because there is no DNA. From germline, CDR1 is SGHTA and CDR2 FQGNSA. CDR3 length: 17 amino acids. This chain's CDR3 is CASSGGTSGRSTYEQYF. The entire variable domain, with the rest obtained from reference TRBV7-2 and TRBJ2-7, is as follows: GAGVSQSPSNKVTEKGKDVELRCDPISGHTALYWYRQSLGQGLEFLIYFQGNSAPDKSGLPSDRFSAERTGGSVSTLTIQRTQQEDSAVYLCASSGGTSGRSTYEQYFGPGTRLTVT.

V gene TRBV7-4 combines with J gene TRBJ2-3. Germline values: CDR1 SGHVT, CDR2 SQSDAQ. The CDR3 extends over 11 amino acids. CDR3 region: CASKFTDTQYF.

The CDR3 loop reads CASSSGLAERETQYF. The rearrangement uses TRBV7-2 and TRBJ2-5; TCRdb outputs TRBD2, but without DNA this stays unchecked. The CDR3 contains 15 residues. The V gene's germline CDR1 is SGHTA and CDR2 FQGNSA.

The chain combines TRBV5-4 with TRBJ2-5; the TCRdb call, TRBD1, lacks DNA for checking. CDR1 SGHNT and CDR2 YYREEE come from the germline V gene (reference sequence). The CDR3 extends over 15 amino acids. The CDR3 spells CASSLGEDEGETQYF.

The chain uses TRBV5-1 and TRBJ2-1; TCRdb's D call of TRBD2 is untestable without DNA. This CDR3 region has 13 residues. The germline gives CDR1 SGHRS, CDR2 YFSETQ. CDR3 sequence reads: CASSSTSANEQFF.

The chain joins TRBV19 to TRBJ1-2; TCRdb gives TRBD1 as the D gene, but with no DNA this cannot be confirmed. The CDR3 sequence is 13 residues long. CDR1 and CDR2 (germline): LNHDA, SQIVND (reference sequence). The CDR3: CASRRQGDSGYTF.

The chain couples TRBV9 to TRBJ2-1; absent DNA, TCRdb's TRBD2 call cannot be checked. Looked up from germline, CDR1 is SGDLS and CDR2 is YYNGEE. The CDR3 loop spans 16 amino acids. The CDR3 reads CASRRGVVAGVNEQFF. The full variable domain, its missing parts supplied by reference TRBV9 and TRBJ2-1, is DSGVTQTPKHLITATGQRVTLRCSPRSGDLSVYWYQQSLDQGLQFLIQYYNGEERAKGNILERFSAQQFPDLHSELNLSSLELGDSALYFCASRRGVVAGVNEQFFGPGTRLTVL.

The rearrangement joins TRBV20-1 to TRBJ2-1; TCRdb proposes TRBD2, but this gene call is untestable without DNA. This CDR3 contains 13 residues. Germline V CDR1 and CDR2: DFQATT, SNEGSKA (reference sequence). The CDR3 loop reads CSATSGSPGEQFF.

The rearrangement links TRBV7-2 to TRBJ2-5; TCRdb proposes TRBD1, but this gene call is untestable without DNA. CDR3 length: 14 amino acids. Germline V gene sequence: CDR1 SGHTA, CDR2 FQGNSA. CDR3: CASNKRDGEETQYF.

This sequence joins TRBV20-1 and TRBJ1-4; TCRdb calls TRBD1, which cannot be checked without DNA. CDR1 and CDR2 from the germline V gene are DFQATT and SNEGSKA (reference sequence). This CDR3 comprises 13 residues. CDR3 loop: CSASGNRAEKLFF.

This sequence joins TRBV18 and TRBJ2-7; TCRdb outputs TRBD2, but without DNA this stays unchecked. The length of the CDR3 is 13 residues. The germline V gene encodes CDR1 KGHSH and CDR2 LQKENI. The CDR3 protein is CASTGSYRYEQYF.

The rearrangement uses TRBV3-1 and TRBJ1-5; TCRdb proposes TRBD1, but this gene call is untestable without DNA. The CDR3 extends over 15 amino acids. From germline, CDR1 is LGHDT and CDR2 YNNKEL (reference sequence). The CDR3 here is CASSQGGGRYQPQHF.

The chain combines TRBV20-1 with TRBJ1-2; TCRdb reports TRBD1, a call that lacks DNA to check it against. Germline loops: CDR1 DFQATT, CDR2 SNEGSKA (reference sequence). The CDR3 has 17 residues. CDR3 in amino acids: CSARLPRGRSSNYGYTF.

The chain links TRBV7-3 to TRBJ2-5; the TRBD2 assignment by TCRdb is unverifiable without DNA. The CDR3 has 15 amino acids. Germline values: CDR1 SGHTA, CDR2 FQGTGA. CDR3 in amino acids: CASSLSGVDQETQYF. The whole variable domain, remainder taken from reference TRBV7-3 and TRBJ2-5, is GAGVSQTPSNKVTEKGKYVELRCDPISGHTALYWYRQSLGQGPEFLIYFQGTGAADDSGLPNDRFFAVRPEGSVSTLKIQRTERGDSAVYLCASSLSGVDQETQYFGPGTRLLVL.

V is TRBV5-6 and J is TRBJ1-1. This CDR3 has 12 amino acids. The V gene's germline CDR1 is SGHDT and CDR2 YYEEEE. This CDR3 is CASSLSGYEAFF.

The V gene is TRBV29-1, the J gene TRBJ1-1. Germline V gives CDR1 SQVTM, CDR2 ANQGSEA. The CDR3 loop spans 14 amino acids. The CDR3 is CSVEGQYMNTEAFF.

The chain carries TRBV5-1 and TRBJ2-4. This CDR3 is 12 amino acids long. Per the germline V gene, CDR1 is SGHRS and CDR2 is YFSETQ. The CDR3 spells CASHLAKNIQYF.

The rearrangement joins TRBV6-5 to TRBJ2-4; there is no DNA to check the TCRdb D call of TRBD2. CDR3 length: 17 amino acids. Germline-derived CDR1 and CDR2 are MNHEY and SVGAGI. Here the CDR3 reads CASSYTSSSTAKNIQYF.

The rearrangement joins TRBV7-9 to TRBJ2-3; the TCRdb D gene call, TRBD2, has no DNA to confirm it. The CDR3 loop spans 17 amino acids. Germline V CDR1 and CDR2: SEHNR, FQNEAQ (reference sequence). The CDR3 sequence is CASSSRLAGAITDTQYF.

This sequence joins TRBV5-1 and TRBJ2-5. The CDR3 covers 13 residues. Germline V lookup: CDR1 SGHRS, CDR2 YFSETQ. CDR3: CASSGPQQETQYF.

This chain uses TRBV9 with TRBJ2-7; there is no DNA to check the TCRdb D call of TRBD1. CDR3 length: 13 amino acids. Germline V gene lookup returns CDR1 SGDLS and CDR2 YYNGEE. CDR3 region: CASSAGTIAKQYF. Full variable domain (missing parts from reference TRBV9 and TRBJ2-7): DSGVTQTPKHLITATGQRVTLRCSPRSGDLSVYWYQQSLDQGLQFLIQYYNGEERAKGNILERFSAQQFPDLHSELNLSSLELGDSALYFCASSAGTIAKQYFGPGTRLTVT.

The rearrangement uses TRBV24-1 and TRBJ2-7; TCRdb designates TRBD1, a call that cannot be tested without DNA. Looked up from germline, CDR1 is KGHDR and CDR2 is SFDVKD. CDR3 size: 15 residues. This chain's CDR3 is CATSAGDNLSYEQYF.

The J gene is TRBJ1-5, the V gene TRBV12-3 or TRBV12-4. The CDR3 runs 15 residues. Here the CDR3 reads CASSFFGGGNQPQHF.

V is TRBV7-9 and J is TRBJ2-7. Per the germline V gene, CDR1 is SEHNR and CDR2 is FQNEAQ (reference sequence). This CDR3 has 14 residues. This CDR3 reads CASSPVLGTYEQYF. Full variable domain (outside the CDR3, taken from reference TRBV7-9 and TRBJ2-7): DTGVSQNPRHKITKRGQNVTFRCDPISEHNRLYWYRQTLGQGPEFLTYFQNEAQLEKSRLLSDRFSAERPKGSFSTLEIQRTEQGDSAMYLCASSPVLGTYEQYFGPGTRLTVT.